This T cell receptor beta chain comes out of a study of blood T cell repertoires in COVID-19. Study overall: Sample material is recorded as cDNA or gDNA derived from T cells, B-cell-depleted T cells, or PBMCs.

In the study's own analysis: The assay estimated nucleated cells by amplifying reference gene primers. Profiling relied on immunoSEQ multiplex PCR, and the TCRdb table lists in-frame clones only, not all of them. V, J and clone size derive from that table, while D and trimming were established from the DNA sequence. The repertoire holds 200,000 to 300,000 clones, with over 90% as singletons. Germline V gives CDR1 MGHRA, CDR2 YSYEKL. This CDR3 contains 15 residues. J was trimmed by 7 bases and V by 2 bases; bases with no gene match: 5. This clonotype originated in a man aged 25 to 45 with COVID-19, enrolled during active disease. The sequenced material came from peripheral blood. The chain is built from TRBV4-1 and TRBJ1-5, with TRBD1 identical over 10 bases. CDR3 sequence reads: CASSQMTGGGQPQHF. The CDR3 bases are TGCGCCAGCAGCCAAATGACAGGGGGCGGCCAGCCCCAGCATTTT.